This T cell receptor beta chain originates from a study of long-term antiretroviral therapy in people with HIV. Sequencing relied on immunoSEQ assay v3.0, run at survey level. The protocol was immunoSEQ multiplex PCR, while the TCRdb copy is restricted to in-frame clones and leaves out a portion. The sample yields 35,000 to 40,000 clones, 80% to 90% seen once. Study outcomes and limitations: Controls showed broader CDR3 length ranges than did the HIV repertoires.

Regarding this clone: Its antigen is currently unknown.

Trimming took 6 bases from V and 4 from J, leaving 10 bases between them. CDR3 size: 13 residues. Germline V gene sequence: CDR1 MRHNA, CDR2 SNTAGT. This TCR was sampled from a man aged 18 to 35 with HIV. This sample comprised unsorted PBMCs, obtained 2.2 years after starting antiretroviral therapy. The rearrangement joins TRBV6-4 to TRBJ2-1, with D hard to call. The CDR3 DNA sequence: TGTGCCAGCAGCCCTGACCAGTACAATGAGCAGTTCTTC. Protein sequence: CASSPDQYNEQFF.